This T cell receptor beta chain appears in the sequencing data of a study of cytomegalovirus exposure and HLA in healthy donors. Whole-study findings and limits: A later analysis showed that HLA-associated TCR beta chains had undergone more clonal expansion than equally common others. Presence/absence analyses treated sequencing depth as roughly uniform across donors. HLA alleles showed associations with around 15,000 TCR beta sequences in a later analysis, at a 0.05 false discovery rate.

PCR employed 60 Vbeta and 13 Jbeta primers. TCRdb's copy holds only in-frame clones and misses some; the assay was immunoSEQ multiplex PCR. The sample has 80,000 to 130,000 clones, around 76% seen once; the top ten hold approximately 3.6%. Remarks on this clone: Its antigen remains unidentified.

This receptor was obtained from a woman between 45 and 60 years old in good health and CMV-seropositive. Sequenced input: PBMCs.

This CDR3 is CASSSGGDDYGYTF. The CDR3 DNA reads as TGTGCCAGCAGCTCGGGGGGGGACGACTATGGCTACACCTTC. The chain is built from TRBV7-3 and TRBJ1-2, with D possibly TRBD1 on 5 matching bases. The CDR3 contains 14 residues. Per germline, CDR1 SGHTA and CDR2 FQGTGA. Trimming left V 4 bases short and J 3 bases short, with 12 bases between.